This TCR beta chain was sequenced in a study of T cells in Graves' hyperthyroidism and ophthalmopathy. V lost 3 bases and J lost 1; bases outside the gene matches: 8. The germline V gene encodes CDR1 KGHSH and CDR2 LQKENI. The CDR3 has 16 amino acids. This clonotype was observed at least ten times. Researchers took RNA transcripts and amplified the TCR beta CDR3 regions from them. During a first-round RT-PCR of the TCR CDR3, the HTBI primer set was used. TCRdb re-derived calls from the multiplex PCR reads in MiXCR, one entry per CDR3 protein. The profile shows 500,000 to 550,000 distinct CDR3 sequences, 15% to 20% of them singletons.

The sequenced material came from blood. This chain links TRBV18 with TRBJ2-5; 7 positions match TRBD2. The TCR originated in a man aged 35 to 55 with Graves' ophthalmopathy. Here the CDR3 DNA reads TGTGCCAGCTCACCCAAGGCTAGCGGAAGCCAAGAGACCCAGTACTTC. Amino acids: CASSPKASGSQETQYF.